These 18 T cell receptor beta chains were all obtained from the same sample, sequenced in a study of shared clonotypes between healthy human individuals. CD45RO-negative, CCR7-positively selected cells formed the naive CD8 fraction, excluding terminally differentiated effector memory CD45RA+ cells. Only in-frame clones appear in the TCRdb table, and some are missing; sequencing was by immunoSEQ multiplex PCR. In the table there are about 2.1 million clones, about 92% of which are singletons. The sample was naive CD8+ T cells from PBMCs. Receptor source: a man aged 18 to 35 in good health. Some clones in this sample may be carry-over from other donors' samples.

This sequence joins TRBV7-9 and TRBJ1-1; no firm D call. Trimming left V 4 bases short and J 8 bases short, with 8 bases between. Germline-derived CDR1 and CDR2 are SEHNR and FQNEAQ (reference sequence). The CDR3 sequence is 11 residues long. The CDR3 sequence is CASSSGIEAFF. In DNA form, the CDR3 reads TGTGCCAGCAGCTCGGGGATCGAAGCTTTCTTT.

As for this clone: This sample includes further DNA sequences coding for the same CDR3. CDR3 sequence: CSVDGGYEQFF. CDR3 nucleotides: TGCAGCGTCGACGGGGGTTATGAGCAGTTCTTC. The J gene is TRBJ2-1, the V gene TRBV29-1; TRBD2 might be the D (6 bases). Germline CDR1 is SQVTM and CDR2 is ANQGSEA. The ends were cut back, 6 bases at V and 8 bases at J, with 11 bases in the middle. The CDR3 extends over 11 amino acids.

On this clone itself: A read error may produce the germline difference seen at one junction end. This chain links TRBV27 with TRBJ2-1, with 9 positions matching TRBD1. The CDR3 length is 15 residues. Germline lookup yields CDR1 MNHEY and CDR2 SMNVEV (reference sequence). The CDR3 coding sequence is TGTGCCAGCAGTTTGGGACAGGGCCCATACAATAAGCAGTTCTTC. It is translated as CASSLGQGPYNKQFF.

This rearrangement joins TRBV6-5 to TRBJ1-1; 11 bases are shared with TRBD1. Germline V gene lookup returns CDR1 MNHEY and CDR2 SVGAGI. The V segment lost 6 bases and the J segment 4 bases; nucleotides outside the gene matches: 4. This CDR3 has 14 residues. The DNA for the CDR3 is TGTGCCAGCAGCATCGGGACAGGGGGCACTGAAGCTTTCTTT. Its translation is CASSIGTGGTEAFF.

The genes are TRBV2 and TRBJ1-1, with unresolved D. Trimming cost V 0 bases and J 6 bases, with 20 bases left between them. The CDR3 consists of 17 residues. From germline, CDR1 is SNHLY and CDR2 FYNNEI. This CDR3 reads CASSEAIFIKGSAEAFF. The CDR3 nucleotides read TGTGCCAGCAGTGAAGCGATTTTCATCAAAGGGTCGGCTGAAGCTTTCTTT.

The chain combines TRBV4-3 with TRBJ2-1; D is perhaps TRBD1 (5 bases). The CDR3 sequence is 16 residues long. V gave up 4 bases and J gave up 1 base, with 14 bases separating them. Germline CDR1 reads LGHNA; CDR2 reads YSLEER. CDR3: CASSRRGRESYNEQFF. The CDR3 nucleotides read TGCGCCAGCAGCCGAAGAGGCAGGGAATCCTACAATGAGCAGTTCTTC.

The CDR3 DNA follows: TGTGCCAGCACCCCATCCCAGGGCATCACCGGGGAGCTGTTTTTT. Translating gives CASTPSQGITGELFF. J is TRBJ2-2 and V is TRBV7-2; TRBD1 might be the D (5 bases). Germline V gene data show CDR1 as SGHTA and CDR2 as FQGNSA. This CDR3 is 15 amino acids long. Trimming cost V 7 bases and J 4 bases, with 16 bases left between them.

The chain employs TRBV5-6 and TRBJ2-1; no clear D gene. CDR3 length equals 12 residues. Trimming pared 3 bases from V and 9 bases from J, leaving 10 bases between. CDR1 and CDR2 (germline): SGHDT, YYEEEE. The CDR3 region has the DNA TGTGCCAGCAGCTCAGGTGAGGTTGAGCAGTTCTTC. Protein product: CASSSGEVEQFF.

This rearrangement joins TRBV9 to TRBJ2-4, with D unresolved. The germline gives CDR1 SGDLS, CDR2 YYNGEE. V shed 4 bases and J shed 0 bases, with 11 bases lying between them. This CDR3 is built from 15 residues. The CDR3 is CASSPTDGAKNIQYF. The DNA for the CDR3 is TGTGCCAGCAGCCCTACCGACGGAGCCAAAAACATTCAGTACTTC.

The V and J genes are TRBV5-1 and TRBJ1-2; D is possibly TRBD1 (5 bases). CDR1 and CDR2 from the germline V gene are SGHRS and YFSETQ. The CDR3 length is 13 residues. Trimming took off 4 bases at V and 4 bases at J, with 11 bases between the two ends. CDR3 sequence (DNA): TGCGCCAGCAGCGGGGGACCGAGCTATGGCTACACCTTC. It specifies CASSGGPSYGYTF.

The chain recombines TRBV28 with TRBJ2-7; 16 bases are a match to TRBD2. The CDR3 covers 20 residues. Germline V gene lookup returns CDR1 MDHEN and CDR2 SYDVKM. V trimming: 4 bases; J trimming: 10 bases; junction bases outside the gene matches: 22. CDR3 nucleotides: TGTGCCAGCAGTTCAACCCTGTTGGGACTAGCGGGAGGGCCGCGATGGCGCCAGTACTTC. Protein product: CASSSTLLGLAGGPRWRQYF.

For this clone: The sample has other DNA sequences that encode this CDR3 too. This chain uses TRBV27 with TRBJ2-1, with D tentatively TRBD2 (6 bases). Trimming left V 5 bases short and J 3 bases short, with 8 bases between. CDR3 length equals 13 residues. Germline V gives CDR1 MNHEY, CDR2 SMNVEV (reference sequence). The DNA of the CDR3 is TGTGCCAGCAGTCCGGACTACTACAATGAGCAGTTCTTC. Amino acid sequence: CASSPDYYNEQFF.

The V call is TRBV18, the J call TRBJ2-2; the D call may be TRBD1 or TRBD2 (6 bases each). This CDR3 has 16 residues. Germline CDR1 KGHSH, CDR2 LQKENI. Trimming cost V 10 bases and J 1 base, with 19 bases left between them. The CDR3 region has the DNA TGTGCCACCAGGAACAGGGACTTTGGGAACACCGGGGAGCTGTTTTTT. This codes for CATRNRDFGNTGELFF.

CDR3 sequence reads: CATCQDVSSYNEQFF. CDR3 nucleotide sequence: TGTGCCACCTGTCAGGACGTCAGCTCCTACAATGAGCAGTTCTTC. The chain has TRBV28 and TRBJ2-1; unclear D gene. V was trimmed by 10 bases and J by 0 bases, leaving 16 bases between them. Germline CDR1 reads MDHEN; CDR2 reads SYDVKM. The CDR3 contains 15 residues.

This chain connects TRBV19 to TRBJ2-7, with a possible D match to TRBD2 (6 bases). The CDR3 contains 16 residues. Germline CDR1 and CDR2: LNHDA and SQIVND (reference sequence). Trimming took off 6 bases at V and 0 bases at J, with 18 bases between the two ends. The CDR3 bases are TGTGCCAGTAGCGATTCCATAGCGGCGAGCTCCTACGAGCAGTACTTC. Translating it yields CASSDSIAASSYEQYF. The whole variable domain, remainder taken from reference TRBV19 and TRBJ2-7, is DGGITQSPKYLFRKEGQNVTLSCEQNLNHDAMYWYRQDPGQGLRLIYYSQIVNDFQKGDIAEGYSVSREKKESFPLTVTSAQKNPTAFYLCASSDSIAASSYEQYFGPGTRLTVT.

This clone was seen only a few times. Other DNA sequences in the same sample also yield this CDR3. The genes are TRBV5-4 and TRBJ2-7; no reliable D call. The CDR3 is made up of 11 amino acids. The germline gives CDR1 SGHNT, CDR2 YYREEE (reference sequence). V lost 3 bases to trimming and J lost 2 bases, with 3 bases between them. As DNA, the CDR3 is TGTGCCAGCAGCTCCACCTACGAGCAGTACTTC. Translation: CASSSTYEQYF.

J is TRBJ2-1 and V is TRBV4-1; possible D gene TRBD2, 5 bases. Germline CDR1 and CDR2: MGHRA and YSYEKL. V was trimmed by 1 base and J by 5 bases, leaving 12 bases between them. The CDR3 contains 15 residues. This chain's CDR3 is CASSQGTWSDNEQFF. The CDR3 DNA follows: TGCGCCAGCAGCCAAGGGACTTGGTCGGACAATGAGCAGTTCTTC.

This clone showed up just once. V and J are TRBV27 and TRBJ2-7; 11 nucleotides line up with TRBD1. Germline V gene sequence: CDR1 MNHEY, CDR2 SMNVEV (reference sequence). This CDR3 region has 15 residues. The J segment lost 9 bases and the V segment lost 2 bases, leaving 9 bases of the junction unmatched. As DNA, the CDR3 is TGTGCCAGCAGTTTAAAACGGACAGGGGGCTACTCGCAGTACTTC. Protein sequence: CASSLKRTGGYSQYF.